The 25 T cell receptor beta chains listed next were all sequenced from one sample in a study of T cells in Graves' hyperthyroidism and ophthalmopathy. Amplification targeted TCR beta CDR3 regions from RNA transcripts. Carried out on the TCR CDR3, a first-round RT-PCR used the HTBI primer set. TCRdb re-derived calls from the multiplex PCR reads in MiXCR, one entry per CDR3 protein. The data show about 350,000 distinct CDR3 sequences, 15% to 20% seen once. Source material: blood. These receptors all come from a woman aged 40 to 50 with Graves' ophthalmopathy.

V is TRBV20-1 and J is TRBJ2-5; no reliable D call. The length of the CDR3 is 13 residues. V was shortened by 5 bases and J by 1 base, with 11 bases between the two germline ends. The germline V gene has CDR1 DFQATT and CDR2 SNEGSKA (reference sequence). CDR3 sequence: CSAPRLAQETQYF. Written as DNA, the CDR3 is TGCAGTGCTCCCCGTTTAGCCCAAGAGACCCAGTACTTC.

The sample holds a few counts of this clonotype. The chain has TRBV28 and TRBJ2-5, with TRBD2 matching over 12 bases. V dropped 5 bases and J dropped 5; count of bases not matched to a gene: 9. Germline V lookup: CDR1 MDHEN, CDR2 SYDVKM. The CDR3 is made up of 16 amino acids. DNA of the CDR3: TGTGCCAGCAGTCGGACTAGCGGGAATCGCGGGGAGACCCAGTACTTC. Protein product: CASSRTSGNRGETQYF.

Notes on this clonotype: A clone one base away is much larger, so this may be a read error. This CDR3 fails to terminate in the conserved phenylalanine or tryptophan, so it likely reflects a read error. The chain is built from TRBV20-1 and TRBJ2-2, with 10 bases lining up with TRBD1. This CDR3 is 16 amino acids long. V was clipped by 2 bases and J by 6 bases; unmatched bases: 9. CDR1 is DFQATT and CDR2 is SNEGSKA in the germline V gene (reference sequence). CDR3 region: CSARPGQGPVAGELFI. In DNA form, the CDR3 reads TGCAGTGCTAGACCGGGACAGGGGCCCGTCGCCGGGGAGCTGTTTATT.

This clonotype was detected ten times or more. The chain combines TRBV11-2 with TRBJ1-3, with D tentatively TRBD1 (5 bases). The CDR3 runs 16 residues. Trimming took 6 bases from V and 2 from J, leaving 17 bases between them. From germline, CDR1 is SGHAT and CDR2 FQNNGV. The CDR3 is CASRKLTGRTGNTIYF. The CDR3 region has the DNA TGTGCCAGCAGAAAGTTAACGGGACGTACTGGAAACACCATATATTTT.

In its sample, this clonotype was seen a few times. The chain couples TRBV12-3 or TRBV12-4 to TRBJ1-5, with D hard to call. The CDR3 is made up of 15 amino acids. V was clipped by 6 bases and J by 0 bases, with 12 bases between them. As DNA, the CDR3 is TGTGCCAGCAGCCCGGACGGCGATAGCAATCAGCCCCAGCATTTT. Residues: CASSPDGDSNQPQHF.

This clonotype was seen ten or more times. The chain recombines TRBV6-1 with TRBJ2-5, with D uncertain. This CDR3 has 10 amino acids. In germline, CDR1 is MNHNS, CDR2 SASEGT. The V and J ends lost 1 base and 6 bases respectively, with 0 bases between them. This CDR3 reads CASSEETQYF. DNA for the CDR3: TGTGCCAGCAGTGAAGAGACCCAGTACTTC.

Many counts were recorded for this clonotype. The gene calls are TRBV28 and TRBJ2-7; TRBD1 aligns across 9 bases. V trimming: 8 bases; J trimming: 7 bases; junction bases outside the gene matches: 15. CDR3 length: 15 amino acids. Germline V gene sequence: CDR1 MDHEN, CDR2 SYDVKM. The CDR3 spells CASGSAGTGLREQYF. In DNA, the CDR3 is TGTGCCAGCGGTAGCGCCGGGACAGGGTTAAGGGAGCAGTACTTC.

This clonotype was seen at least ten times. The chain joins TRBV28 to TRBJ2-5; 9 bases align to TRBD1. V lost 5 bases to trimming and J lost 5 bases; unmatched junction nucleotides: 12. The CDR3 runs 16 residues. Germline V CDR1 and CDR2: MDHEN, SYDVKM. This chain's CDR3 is CASSSSGTGMKETQYF. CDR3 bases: TGTGCCAGCAGTAGCTCCGGGACAGGGATGAAGGAGACCCAGTACTTC.

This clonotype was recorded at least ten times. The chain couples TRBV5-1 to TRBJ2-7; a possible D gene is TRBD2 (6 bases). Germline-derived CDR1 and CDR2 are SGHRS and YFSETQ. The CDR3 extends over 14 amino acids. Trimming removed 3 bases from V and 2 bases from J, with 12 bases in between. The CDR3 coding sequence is TGCGCCAGCAGCTCGCGGGAATCAGCCTACGAGCAGTACTTC. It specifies CASSSRESAYEQYF. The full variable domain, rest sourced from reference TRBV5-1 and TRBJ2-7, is KAGVTQTPRYLIKTRGQQVTLSCSPISGHRSVSWYQQTPGQGLQFLFEYFSETQRNKGNFPGRFSGRQFSNSRSEMNVSTLELGDSALYLCASSSRESAYEQYFGPGTRLTVT.

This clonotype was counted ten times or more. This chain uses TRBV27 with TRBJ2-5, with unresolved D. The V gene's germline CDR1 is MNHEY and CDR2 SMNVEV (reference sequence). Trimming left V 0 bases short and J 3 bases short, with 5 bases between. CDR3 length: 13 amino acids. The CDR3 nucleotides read TGTGCCAGCAGTTTATCAACAAAAGAGACCCAGTACTTC. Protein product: CASSLSTKETQYF.

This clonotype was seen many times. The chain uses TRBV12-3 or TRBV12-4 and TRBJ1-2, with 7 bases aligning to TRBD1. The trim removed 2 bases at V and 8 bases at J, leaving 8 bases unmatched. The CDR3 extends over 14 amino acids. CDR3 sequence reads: CASSLRTGTHGYTF. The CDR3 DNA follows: TGTGCCAGCAGTTTAAGGACAGGCACCCACGGCTACACCTTC.

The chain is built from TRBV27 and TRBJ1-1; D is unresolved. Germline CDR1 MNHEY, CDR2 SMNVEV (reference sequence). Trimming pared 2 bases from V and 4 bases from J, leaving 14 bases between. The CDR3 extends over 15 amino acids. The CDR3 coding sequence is TGTGCCAGCAGTTTAGGTTCAGTATCGAGCACTGAAGCTTTCTTT. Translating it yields CASSLGSVSSTEAFF.

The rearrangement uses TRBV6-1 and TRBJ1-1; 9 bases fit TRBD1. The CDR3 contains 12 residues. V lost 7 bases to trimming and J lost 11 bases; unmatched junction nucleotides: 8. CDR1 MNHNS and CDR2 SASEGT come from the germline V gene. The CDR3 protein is CASIKGQGLAFF. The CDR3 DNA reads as TGTGCCAGCATCAAAGGACAGGGGCTGGCTTTCTTT.

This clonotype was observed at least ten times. CDR3 residues: CASKGDSNQPQHF. CDR3 nucleotides: TGTGCCAGCAAGGGGGATAGCAATCAGCCCCAGCATTTT. V is TRBV2 and J is TRBJ1-5; D may be TRBD1 (6 bases). Looked up from germline, CDR1 is SNHLY and CDR2 is FYNNEI. The CDR3 spans 13 residues. Trimming removed 7 bases at V and 0 bases at J, with 7 bases between.

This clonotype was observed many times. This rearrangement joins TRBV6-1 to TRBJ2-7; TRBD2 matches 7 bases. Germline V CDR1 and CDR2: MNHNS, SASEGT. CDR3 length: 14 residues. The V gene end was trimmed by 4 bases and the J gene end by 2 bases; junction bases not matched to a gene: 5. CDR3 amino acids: CASSVGGGPYEQYF. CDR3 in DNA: TGTGCCAGCAGTGTCGGGGGAGGGCCCTACGAGCAGTACTTC.

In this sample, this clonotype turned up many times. The CDR3 region is CASLDRGFSYEQYF. CDR3 coding DNA: TGTGCCAGCCTCGACAGGGGGTTCTCCTACGAGCAGTACTTC. The rearrangement joins TRBV6-1 to TRBJ2-7; 9 nucleotides agree with TRBD1. Losses at the gene ends were 8 bases for V and 0 bases for J; bases not matched to a gene: 5. CDR1 and CDR2 from the germline V gene are MNHNS and SASEGT. This CDR3 region has 14 residues.

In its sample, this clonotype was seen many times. CDR3 residues: CAWSVHGPFLQPQHF. The CDR3 DNA reads TGTGCCTGGAGTGTACACGGGCCTTTCCTTCAGCCCCAGCATTTT. The rearrangement links TRBV30 to TRBJ1-5, with no clear D. V lost 0 bases and J 6 bases, leaving 15 bases between the germline ends. Germline V gene sequence: CDR1 GTSNPN, CDR2 SVGIG (reference sequence). The CDR3 consists of 15 residues.

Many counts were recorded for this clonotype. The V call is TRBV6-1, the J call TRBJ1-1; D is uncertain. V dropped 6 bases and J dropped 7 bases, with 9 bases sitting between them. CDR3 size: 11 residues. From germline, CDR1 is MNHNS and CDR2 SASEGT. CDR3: CASRQIGEAFF. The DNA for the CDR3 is TGTGCCAGCAGACAAATAGGTGAAGCTTTCTTT.

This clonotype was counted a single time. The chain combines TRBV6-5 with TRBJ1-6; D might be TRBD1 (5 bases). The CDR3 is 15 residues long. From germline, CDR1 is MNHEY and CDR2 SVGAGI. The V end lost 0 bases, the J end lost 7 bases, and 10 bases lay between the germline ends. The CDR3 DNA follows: TGTGCCAGCAGTTACTCAGGGGAAGGGAATTCACCCCTCCACTTT. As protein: CASSYSGEGNSPLHF.

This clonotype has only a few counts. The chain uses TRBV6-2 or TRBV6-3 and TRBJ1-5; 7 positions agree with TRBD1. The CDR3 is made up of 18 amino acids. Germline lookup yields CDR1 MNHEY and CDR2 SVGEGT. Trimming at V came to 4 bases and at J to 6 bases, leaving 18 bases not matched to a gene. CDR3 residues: CASSFSAARQGTGQPQHF. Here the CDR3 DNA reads TGTGCCAGCAGTTTCTCTGCAGCACGACAGGGTACAGGTCAGCCCCAGCATTTT.

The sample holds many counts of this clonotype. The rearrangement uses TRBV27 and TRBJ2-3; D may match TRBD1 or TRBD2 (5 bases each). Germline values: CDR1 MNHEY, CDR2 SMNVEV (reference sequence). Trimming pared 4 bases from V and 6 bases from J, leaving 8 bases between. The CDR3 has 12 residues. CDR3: CASSWDGDTQYF. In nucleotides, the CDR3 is TGTGCCAGCAGTTGGGACGGGGATACGCAGTATTTT.

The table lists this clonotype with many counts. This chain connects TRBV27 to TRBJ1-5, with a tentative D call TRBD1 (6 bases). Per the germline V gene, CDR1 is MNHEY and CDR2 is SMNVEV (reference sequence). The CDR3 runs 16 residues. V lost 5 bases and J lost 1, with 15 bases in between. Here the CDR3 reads CASSPLVGASNQPQHF. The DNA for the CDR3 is TGTGCCAGCAGTCCCCTGGTGGGGGCGAGCAATCAGCCCCAGCATTTT.

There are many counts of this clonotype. CDR3 DNA: TGTGCTAGTGGTTTGTCGTTTAACACTGAAGCTTTCTTT. Protein: CASGLSFNTEAFF. The gene calls are TRBV12-5 and TRBJ1-1, with unresolved D. This CDR3 comprises 13 residues. The ends were cut back, 2 bases at V and 2 bases at J, with 6 bases in the middle. Germline V gene lookup returns CDR1 LGHNT and CDR2 FRNRAP.

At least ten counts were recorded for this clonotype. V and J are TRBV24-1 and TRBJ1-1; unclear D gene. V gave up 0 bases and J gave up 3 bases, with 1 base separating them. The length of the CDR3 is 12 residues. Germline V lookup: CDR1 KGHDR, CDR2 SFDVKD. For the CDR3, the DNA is TGTGCCACCAGTGATTTGGACACTGAAGCTTTCTTT. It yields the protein CATSDLDTEAFF.

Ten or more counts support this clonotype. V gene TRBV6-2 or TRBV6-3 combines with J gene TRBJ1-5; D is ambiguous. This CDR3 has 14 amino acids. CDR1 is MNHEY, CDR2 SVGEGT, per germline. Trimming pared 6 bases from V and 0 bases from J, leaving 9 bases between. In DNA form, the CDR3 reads TGTGCCAGCAGGGTCGTTGATAGCAATCAGCCCCAGCATTTT. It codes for CASRVVDSNQPQHF.